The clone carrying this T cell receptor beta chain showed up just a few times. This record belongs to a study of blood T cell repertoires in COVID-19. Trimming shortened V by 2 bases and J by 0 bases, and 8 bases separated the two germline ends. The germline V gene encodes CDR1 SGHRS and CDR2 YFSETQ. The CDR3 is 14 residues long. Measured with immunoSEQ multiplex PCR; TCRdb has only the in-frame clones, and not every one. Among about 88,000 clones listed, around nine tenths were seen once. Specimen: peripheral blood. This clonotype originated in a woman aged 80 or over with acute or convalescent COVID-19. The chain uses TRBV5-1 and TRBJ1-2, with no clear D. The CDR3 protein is CASSLSGTNYGYTF. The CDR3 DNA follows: TGCGCCAGCAGCTTATCAGGCACTAACTATGGCTACACCTTC.